A selection of T cell receptor beta chains follows, all from one sample in a study of cytomegalovirus exposure and HLA in healthy donors. Repertoires were generated with immunoSEQ multiplex PCR, while TCRdb's copy carries only in-frame clones and drops some. The record lists roughly 200,000 clones, of which the ten most abundant hold about 6.5%. Sequencing input: PBMCs. Every receptor here comes from a man aged 25 to 40 in good health and CMV-seronegative. The CDR3 runs from the conserved cysteine through the conserved F or W. Fields, in order: J gene, D gene, V gene, CDR3 DNA, CDR3 protein. The D gene is left open where the match is weak.

>TRBJ2-3|TRBD2|TRBV19
TGTGCCAGTAGTTCGCTAGCGGGGGGGCTTACAGATACGCAGTATTTT
CASSSLAGGLTDTQYF
>TRBJ2-6|-|TRBV4-3
TGCGCCAGCAGCCAACTTCTGGGGGCCAACGTCCTGACTTTC
CASSQLLGANVLTF
>TRBJ1-4|-|TRBV19
TGTGCCAGTAAACCCAGAGGAAATGAAAAACTGTTTTTT
CASKPRGNEKLFF
>TRBJ1-4|-|TRBV7-6
TGTGCCAGCAGCTTAGTACAGGTGCAAAATGAAAAACTGTTTTTT
CASSLVQVQNEKLFF
>TRBJ1-1|-|TRBV6-5
TGTGCCAGCAGTTTCGACACGGTGAACACTGAAGCTTTCTTT
CASSFDTVNTEAFF
>TRBJ2-7|TRBD2|TRBV9
TGTGCCAGCAGCGTAACGGTAGCGGGAGCCCACGAGCAGTACTTC
CASSVTVAGAHEQYF
>TRBJ1-1|TRBD1|TRBV11-3
TGTGCCAGCAGCTTAGCGGGACAGGACGGGGAAGCTTTCTTT
CASSLAGQDGEAFF
>TRBJ1-5|-|TRBV10-2
TGCGCCAGCAGACCGACAGGTAATAGCAATCAGCCCCAGCATTTT
CASRPTGNSNQPQHF
>TRBJ1-4|TRBD1|TRBV27
TGTGCCAGCAGTCCATTACAGGGGTGGGGTGAAAAACTGTTTTTT
CASSPLQGWGEKLFF
>TRBJ2-1|-|TRBV7-3
TGTGCCAGCAGCTTAGAACCCGCGGCGTCTAAACCCCGCTCCTACAATGAGCAGTTCTTC
CASSLEPAASKPRSYNEQFF
>TRBJ2-7|-|TRBV11-2
TGTGCCAGCAGCTTAGTTTCTCAGGGGACCTACGAGCAGTACTTC
CASSLVSQGTYEQYF
>TRBJ2-1|-|TRBV29-1
TGCAGCGTTGAACTGGGCGCCTATGAGCAGTTCTTC
CSVELGAYEQFF
>TRBJ1-5|TRBD1|TRBV6-6
TGTGCCAGCAGACCCCAGGGGGCCGGGGGCAATCAGCCCCAGCATTTT
CASRPQGAGGNQPQHF
>TRBJ2-3|TRBD2|TRBV2
TGTGCCAGCAGTGGGGGACTAGCGGGGGTCACAGATACGCAGTATTTT
CASSGGLAGVTDTQYF
>TRBJ1-2|-|TRBV5-6
TGTGCCAGCAGCTTTACTCTGACAGAAGAGTATGGCTACACCTTC
CASSFTLTEEYGYTF
>TRBJ1-2|-|TRBV2
TGTGCCAGCAGTCTCGCGGAGGAGGGTGGCTACACCTTC
CASSLAEEGGYTF
>TRBJ1-5|-|TRBV19
TGTGCCAGTAGTCCCACGGGTCAGAATCAGCCCCAGCATTTT
CASSPTGQNQPQHF
>TRBJ1-1|TRBD1|TRBV19
TGTGCCAGTAGTATGGGGACAGGGAACACTGAAGCTTTCTTT
CASSMGTGNTEAFF
>TRBJ2-7|TRBD2|TRBV4-1
TGCGCCAGCAGCCAAGCCGAGCTAGCGGGAGTCCCGACCTACGAGCAGTACTTC
CASSQAELAGVPTYEQYF
>TRBJ1-5|-|TRBV7-2
TGTGCCAGCAGCTCCTGGGGCGATCAGCCCCAGCATTTT
CASSSWGDQPQHF
>TRBJ2-5|-|TRBV11-2
TGTGCCAGCAGCTTAGATCGTTTCGAGACCCAGTACTTC
CASSLDRFETQYF
>TRBJ1-3|-|TRBV25-1
TGTGCCAGCAGTGTCGAGGGGGATATGGCGAACACCATATATTTT
CASSVEGDMANTIYF
>TRBJ2-7|TRBD2|TRBV30
TGTGCCTCCGTCCCCCTAGCGGGTTTCTCCTACGAGCAGTACTTC
CASVPLAGFSYEQYF
>TRBJ1-2|TRBD1|TRBV18
TGTGCCAGCTCACCCGGGACAGAGGCTAACTATGGCTACACCTTC
CASSPGTEANYGYTF
>TRBJ2-1|-|TRBV6-7
TGTGCCAGCAGTTGGCGGGAAGGGCGCTTGAATGAGCAGTTCTTC
CASSWREGRLNEQFF
>TRBJ2-5|TRBD2|TRBV11-2
TGTGCCAGCAGCTTTAGCGGGAGGGATGAGACCCAGTACTTC
CASSFSGRDETQYF
>TRBJ2-7|TRBD1|TRBV19
TGTGCCAGTAGTACTGTCGGGACAGGGGGAGCCTACGAGCAGTACTTC
CASSTVGTGGAYEQYF
>TRBJ2-3|-|TRBV5-1
TGCGCCAGCAGCGCCGGACAGTTCACAGATACGCAGTATTTT
CASSAGQFTDTQYF
>TRBJ1-5|-|TRBV6-5
TGTGCCAGCAGAAGGTGGCAGGGTGGGAATCAGCCCCAGCATTTT
CASRRWQGGNQPQHF